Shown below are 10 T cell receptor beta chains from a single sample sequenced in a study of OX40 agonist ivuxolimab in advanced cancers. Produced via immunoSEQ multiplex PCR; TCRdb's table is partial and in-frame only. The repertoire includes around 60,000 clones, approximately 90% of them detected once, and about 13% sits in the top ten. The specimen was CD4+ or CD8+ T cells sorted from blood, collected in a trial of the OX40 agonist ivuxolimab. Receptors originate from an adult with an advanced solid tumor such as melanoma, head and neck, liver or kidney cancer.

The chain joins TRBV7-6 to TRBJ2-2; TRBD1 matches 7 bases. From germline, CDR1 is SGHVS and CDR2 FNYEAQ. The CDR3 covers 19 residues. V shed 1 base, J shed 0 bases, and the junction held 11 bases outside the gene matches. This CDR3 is CASSLEAEGQPSNTGELFF. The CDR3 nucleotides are TGTGCCAGCAGCTTAGAGGCCGAGGGACAGCCCTCGAACACCGGGGAGCTGTTTTTT.

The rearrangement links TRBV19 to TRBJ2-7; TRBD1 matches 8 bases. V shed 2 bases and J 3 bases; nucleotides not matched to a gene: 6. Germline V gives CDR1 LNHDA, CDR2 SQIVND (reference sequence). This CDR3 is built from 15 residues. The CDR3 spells CASSITGQGSYEQYF. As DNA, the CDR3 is TGTGCCAGTAGTATAACCGGACAGGGAAGCTACGAGCAGTACTTC.

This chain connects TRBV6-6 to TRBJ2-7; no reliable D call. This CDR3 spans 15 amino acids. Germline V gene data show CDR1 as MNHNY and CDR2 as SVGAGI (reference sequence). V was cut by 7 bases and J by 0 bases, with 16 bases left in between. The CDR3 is CASTPNWASSYEQYF. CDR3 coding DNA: TGTGCCAGCACCCCTAATTGGGCCTCCTCCTACGAGCAGTACTTC.

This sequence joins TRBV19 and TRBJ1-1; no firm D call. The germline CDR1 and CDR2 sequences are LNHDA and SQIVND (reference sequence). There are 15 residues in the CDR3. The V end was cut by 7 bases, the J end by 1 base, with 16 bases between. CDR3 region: CASKENGYSNTEAFF. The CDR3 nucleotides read TGTGCCAGTAAGGAAAACGGATACTCGAACACTGAAGCTTTCTTT.

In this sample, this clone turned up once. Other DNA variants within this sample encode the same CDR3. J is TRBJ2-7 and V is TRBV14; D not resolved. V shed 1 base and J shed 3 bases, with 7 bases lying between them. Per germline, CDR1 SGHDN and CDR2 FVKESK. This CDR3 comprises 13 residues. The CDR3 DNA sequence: TGTGCCAGCAGCCAAGGGTGGGGCTACGAGCAGTACTTC. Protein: CASSQGWGYEQYF.

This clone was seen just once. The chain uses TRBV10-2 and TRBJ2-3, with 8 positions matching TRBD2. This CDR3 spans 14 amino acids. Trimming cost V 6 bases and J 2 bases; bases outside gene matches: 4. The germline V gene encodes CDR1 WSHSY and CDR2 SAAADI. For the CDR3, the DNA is TGCGCCAGCAGCCAGCGGGAGTTCACAGATACGCAGTATTTT. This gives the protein CASSQREFTDTQYF.

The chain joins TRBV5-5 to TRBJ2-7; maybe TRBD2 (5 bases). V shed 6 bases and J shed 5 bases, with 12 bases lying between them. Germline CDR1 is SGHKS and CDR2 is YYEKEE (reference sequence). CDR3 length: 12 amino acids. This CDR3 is CASNPGIDEQYF. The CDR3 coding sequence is TGTGCCAGCAATCCGGGGATCGACGAGCAGTACTTC.

The CDR3 sequence: CASSPKRGEGYEQYF. The CDR3 bases are TGTGCCAGCAGCCCAAAGCGGGGGGAGGGGTACGAGCAGTACTTC. This sequence joins TRBV13 and TRBJ2-7, with 9 bases aligning to TRBD2. The V gene end was trimmed by 5 bases and the J gene end by 4 bases; junction bases not matched to a gene: 9. The CDR3 sequence is 15 residues long. CDR1 and CDR2 (germline): PRHDT, FYEKMQ (reference sequence).

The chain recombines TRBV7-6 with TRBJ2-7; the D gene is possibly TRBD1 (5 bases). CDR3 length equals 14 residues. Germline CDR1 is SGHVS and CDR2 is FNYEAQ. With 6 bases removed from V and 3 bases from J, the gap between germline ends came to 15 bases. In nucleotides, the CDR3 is TGTGCCAGCAGTACCGGTGGACATAACTACGAGCAGTACTTC. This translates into CASSTGGHNYEQYF.

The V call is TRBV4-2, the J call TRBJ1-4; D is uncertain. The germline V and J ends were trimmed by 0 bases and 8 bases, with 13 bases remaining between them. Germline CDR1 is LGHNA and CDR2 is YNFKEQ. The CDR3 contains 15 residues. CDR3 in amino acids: CASSQEEDPGEKLFF. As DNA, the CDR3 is TGTGCCAGCAGCCAAGAAGAGGACCCTGGGGAAAAACTGTTTTTT.